This T cell receptor (beta chain) is drawn from a study of CD8 T cells in Susac syndrome. The V gene's germline CDR1 is DFQATT and CDR2 SNEGSKA (reference sequence). CDR3 length: 11 residues. The V segment lost 3 bases and the J segment 13 bases; nucleotides outside the gene matches: 6. Through negative isolation, CD4+ and CD8+ T cells were obtained, while TEMRA cells were enriched using FACS. This clonotype was seen only once. An amount of RNA that ranged from roughly 0.45 to 1 ug was reverse transcribed with random hexamers. Using its own MiXCR run on the immunoSEQ multiplex PCR reads, TCRdb lists one record per CDR3 protein. In the table there are 150,000 to 200,000 distinct CDR3 sequences, approximately 95% of which are singletons.

What was sequenced was CD4+ T cells from PBMCs. The chain employs TRBV20-1 and TRBJ1-1, with TRBD1 matching 9 bases. The origin of this receptor is a human donor with multiple sclerosis. CDR3 in DNA: TGCAGTGCTAGGGTTAGGGACAGGGTTTTCTTT. It specifies CSARVRDRVFF.